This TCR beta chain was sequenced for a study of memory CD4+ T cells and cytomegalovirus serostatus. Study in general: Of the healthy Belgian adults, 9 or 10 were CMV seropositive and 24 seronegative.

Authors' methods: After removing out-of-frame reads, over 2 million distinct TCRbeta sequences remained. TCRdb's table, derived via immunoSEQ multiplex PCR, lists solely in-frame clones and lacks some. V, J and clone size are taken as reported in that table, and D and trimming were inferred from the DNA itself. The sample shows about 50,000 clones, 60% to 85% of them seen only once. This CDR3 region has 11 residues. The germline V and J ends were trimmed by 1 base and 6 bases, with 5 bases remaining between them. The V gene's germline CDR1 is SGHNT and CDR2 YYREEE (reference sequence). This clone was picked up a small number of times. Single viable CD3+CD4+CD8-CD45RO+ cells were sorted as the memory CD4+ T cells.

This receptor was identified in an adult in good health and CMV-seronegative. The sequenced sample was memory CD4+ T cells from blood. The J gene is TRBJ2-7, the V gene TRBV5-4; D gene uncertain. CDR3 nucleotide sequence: TGTGCCAGCAGCTTGAGGAGCGAGCAGTACTTC. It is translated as CASSLRSEQYF.